The 27 T cell receptor beta chains below come from one sample, sequenced in a study of T cells in Graves' hyperthyroidism and ophthalmopathy. RNA transcripts gave rise to amplified TCR beta CDR3 regions. The study used the HTBI primer set for a first-round RT-PCR of the TCR CDR3. TCRdb called the multiplex PCR reads again in MiXCR, with one record for every CDR3 protein. The table shows a few hundred thousand distinct CDR3 sequences, with around a sixth occurring only once. The sequencing input was blood. The receptor set was obtained from a woman aged 45-59 years with Graves' hyperthyroidism.

This clonotype has a count of ten or more. This chain links TRBV20-1 with TRBJ2-1; 9 nucleotides match TRBD1. V gave up 2 bases and J gave up 6 bases; unmatched junction bases: 8. The CDR3 contains 15 residues. From germline, CDR1 is DFQATT and CDR2 SNEGSKA (reference sequence). CDR3 loop: CSARLDRGGVNEQFF. DNA for the CDR3: TGCAGTGCTAGACTGGACAGGGGTGGGGTCAATGAGCAGTTCTTC.

This chain uses TRBV9 with TRBJ2-3, with 10 bases aligning to TRBD2. The CDR3 is 16 amino acids. V shed 3 bases, J shed 4 bases, and the junction held 8 bases outside the gene matches. Germline assignment: CDR1 SGDLS and CDR2 YYNGEE. This CDR3 is CASSADASGSADTQYF. The CDR3, as DNA: TGTGCCAGCAGCGCCGACGCTAGCGGGAGCGCAGATACGCAGTATTTT.

This clonotype was seen only a few times. CDR3 bases: TGTGCCAGCAGGGGACAGGGAGGTCCCTATGGCTACACCTTC. The encoded protein is CASRGQGGPYGYTF. The rearrangement uses TRBV25-1 and TRBJ1-2, with 9 bases that match TRBD1. Per germline, CDR1 MGHDK and CDR2 SYGVNS. The CDR3 runs to 14 residues. J gave up 4 bases and V 6 bases, and 6 bases lay outside the gene matches.

In this sample, this clonotype turned up many times. The V call is TRBV18, the J call TRBJ1-5; 7 positions agree with TRBD1. The CDR3 loop spans 15 amino acids. The J segment lost 1 base and the V segment lost 6 bases, leaving 6 bases of the junction unmatched. Per the germline V gene, CDR1 is KGHSH and CDR2 is LQKENI. The CDR3 loop reads CASSSRQGSNQPQHF. The CDR3 DNA reads TGTGCCAGCTCGTCACGACAGGGAAGCAATCAGCCCCAGCATTTT.

The gene calls are TRBV10-3 and TRBJ1-2; D gene unclear. V was pared by 0 bases and J by 3 bases, with 5 bases between. The CDR3 length is 13 residues. Germline V gives CDR1 ENHRY, CDR2 SYGVKD. CDR3 DNA sequence: TGTGCCATCAGTGAGTCCGGGCACTATGGCTACACCTTC. Its translation: CAISESGHYGYTF.

V gene TRBV7-9 combines with J gene TRBJ1-4; 11 nucleotides agree with TRBD1. CDR3 length: 15 amino acids. CDR1 is SEHNR, CDR2 FQNEAQ, per germline (reference sequence). V was clipped by 5 bases and J by 7 bases; unmatched bases: 6. The CDR3 nucleotides read TGTGCCAGCAGCGCGGGACAGGGGGTTGGTGAAAAACTGTTTTTT. Translated: CASSAGQGVGEKLFF.

The chain recombines TRBV19 with TRBJ1-1, with D uncertain. The CDR3 is made up of 13 amino acids. The ends were cut back, 1 base at V and 0 bases at J, with 3 bases in the middle. Looked up from germline, CDR1 is LNHDA and CDR2 is SQIVND (reference sequence). The CDR3 nucleotides read TGTGCCAGTAGTATAGGCATGAACACTGAAGCTTTCTTT. Protein: CASSIGMNTEAFF.

Note on this clonotype: No conserved phenylalanine or tryptophan ends this CDR3, so it is likely a read error. V usage is TRBV5-1 and J usage is TRBJ2-2, with 7 bases identical to TRBD1. This CDR3 is built from 16 residues. The germline CDR1 and CDR2 sequences are SGHRS and YFSETQ. The J segment lost 1 base and the V segment lost 4 bases, leaving 7 bases of the junction unmatched. The CDR3 here is CASSAPQGKNTGELFL. Written as DNA, the CDR3 is TGCGCCAGCAGCGCACCACAGGGGAAGAACACCGGGGAGCTGTTTCTT.

V is TRBV9 and J is TRBJ1-6; TRBD1 agrees at 7 bases. V was clipped by 0 bases and J by 6 bases; unmatched bases: 3. The CDR3 extends over 15 amino acids. The germline gives CDR1 SGDLS, CDR2 YYNGEE. CDR3 bases: TGTGCCAGCAGCGTAGCAGGGGGTGGTAATTCACCCCTCCACTTT. Encoded protein: CASSVAGGGNSPLHF.

In its sample, this clonotype was seen a few times. V is TRBV7-2 and J is TRBJ1-3; D gene unclear. Germline V gives CDR1 SGHTA, CDR2 FQGNSA. There are 17 residues in the CDR3. V lost 5 bases to trimming and J lost 0 bases, with 17 bases between them. The CDR3 sequence: CASSPRLGSSSGNTIYF. The CDR3 nucleotides read TGTGCCAGCAGCCCTCGTTTAGGCTCTAGCTCTGGAAACACCATATATTTT.

This clonotype has more than one count but fewer than ten. The chain links TRBV27 to TRBJ1-1; unclear D gene. Germline values: CDR1 MNHEY, CDR2 SMNVEV (reference sequence). This CDR3 is built from 13 residues. Trimming removed 6 bases at V and 1 base at J, with 9 bases between. The CDR3, as DNA: TGTGCCAGCAGATTCACTCGGAACACTGAAGCTTTCTTT. Residues: CASRFTRNTEAFF.

This clonotype was recorded a few times. The chain carries TRBV9 and TRBJ2-7; weak D call: TRBD2 (7 bases). The CDR3 has 16 residues. V was clipped by 0 bases and J by 4 bases, with 17 bases between them. In germline, CDR1 is SGDLS, CDR2 YYNGEE. As DNA, the CDR3 is TGTGCCAGCAGCGTAGGAAAAGGGGAGGGGACATACGAGCAGTACTTC. Protein: CASSVGKGEGTYEQYF. Based on the CDR3 plus reference TRBV9 and TRBJ2-7, the full variable domain is DSGVTQTPKHLITATGQRVTLRCSPRSGDLSVYWYQQSLDQGLQFLIQYYNGEERAKGNILERFSAQQFPDLHSELNLSSLELGDSALYFCASSVGKGEGTYEQYFGPGTRLTVT.

This clonotype showed up many times. The genes are TRBV12-5 and TRBJ2-7; D unresolved. The germline gives CDR1 LGHNT, CDR2 FRNRAP. This CDR3 region has 13 residues. V gave up 6 bases and J gave up 0 bases, with 9 bases separating them. The CDR3: CASGSGSSYEQYV. For the CDR3, the DNA is TGTGCTAGTGGGAGTGGCAGCTCCTACGAGCAGTACGTC.

This chain connects TRBV4-1 to TRBJ2-2, with 7 bases that match TRBD2. Germline V CDR1 and CDR2: MGHRA, YSYEKL. Trimming at V came to 5 bases and at J to 7 bases, leaving 13 bases not matched to a gene. This CDR3 is 16 amino acids long. CDR3 DNA: TGCGCCAGCAGCTGGGGGGGAGGACGGCGGGGCGGGGAGCTGTTTTTT. It codes for CASSWGGGRRGGELFF.

A word on this clonotype: Sequence at one end of the junction differs from germline and may be a read error. The CDR3 DNA is TGTGCCAGCGTAGGCGGGACTTTACTACACGAGCAGTATTTC. The encoded protein is CASVGGTLLHEQYF. V is TRBV6-1 and J is TRBJ2-7, with a weak D call TRBD2 (6 bases). The CDR3 is 14 residues long. Germline V gene sequence: CDR1 MNHNS, CDR2 SASEGT.

The rearrangement joins TRBV20-1 to TRBJ1-3; TRBD1 matches at 7 bases. Unmatched junction bases numbered 12, after V lost 1 base and J lost 6 bases. The CDR3 length is 16 residues. Germline-derived CDR1 and CDR2 are DFQATT and SNEGSKA (reference sequence). The CDR3, as DNA: TGCAGTGCTAGAGCTGCGGCGGGCAGGGGGGCAAACACCATATATTTT. Encoded protein: CSARAAAGRGANTIYF.

In its sample, this clonotype was seen once. In DNA form, the CDR3 reads TGTGCCAGCAGTGATTCGGCAGGTTCCTCCTACGAGCAGTACGTC. Its translation: CASSDSAGSSYEQYV. V gene TRBV2 combines with J gene TRBJ2-7; D remains ambiguous. Trimming left V 3 bases short and J 0 bases short, with 12 bases between. CDR3 size: 15 residues. Germline lookup yields CDR1 SNHLY and CDR2 FYNNEI.

This clonotype was observed many times. V usage is TRBV30 and J usage is TRBJ2-1, with 7 nucleotides matching TRBD2. There are 15 residues in the CDR3. V gave up 0 bases and J gave up 4 bases; unmatched junction bases: 6. CDR1 and CDR2 from the germline V gene are GTSNPN and SVGIG (reference sequence). The CDR3 sequence: CAWSVKAGKYNEQFF. DNA of the CDR3: TGTGCCTGGAGTGTGAAAGCGGGAAAGTACAATGAGCAGTTCTTC.

The J gene is TRBJ2-2, the V gene TRBV7-6; no clear D gene. Germline values: CDR1 SGHVS, CDR2 FNYEAQ. This CDR3 has 13 residues. With 2 bases removed from V and 6 bases from J, the gap between germline ends came to 7 bases. The CDR3 sequence: CASSLYQSGELFF. CDR3 nucleotide sequence: TGTGCCAGCAGCTTATACCAGTCCGGGGAGCTGTTTTTT.

In this sample, this clonotype turned up a few times. The chain is built from TRBV20-1 and TRBJ1-6; 8 positions match TRBD1. In germline, CDR1 is DFQATT, CDR2 SNEGSKA (reference sequence). Trimming removed 5 bases from V and 7 bases from J; junction bases left unmatched: 13. The CDR3 has 16 amino acids. Here the CDR3 reads CSAPGQGSIENSPLHF. Here the CDR3 DNA reads TGCAGTGCTCCTGGACAGGGCAGTATCGAGAATTCACCCCTCCACTTT.

The chain employs TRBV20-1 and TRBJ2-1, with 8 bases that match TRBD1. Trimming cost V 3 bases and J 8 bases; bases outside gene matches: 15. The CDR3 consists of 16 residues. Germline-derived CDR1 and CDR2 are DFQATT and SNEGSKA (reference sequence). The CDR3 spells CSASPLLAPGGHEQFF. The CDR3 region has the DNA TGCAGTGCTAGCCCCCTCCTAGCACCAGGGGGCCATGAGCAGTTCTTC.

This clonotype was observed many times. This chain connects TRBV6-5 to TRBJ1-1; tentative D call: TRBD1 (5 bases). Trimming pared 2 bases from V and 7 bases from J, leaving 5 bases between. In germline, CDR1 is MNHEY, CDR2 SVGAGI. The CDR3 consists of 11 residues. The CDR3 DNA reads as TGTGCCAGCAGTTACAGGGGTGAAGCTTTCTTT. Translated, it gives CASSYRGEAFF.

The table lists this clonotype with a few counts. The CDR3 carries no conserved terminal phenylalanine or tryptophan, so it likely arises from a read error. The chain joins TRBV12-3 or TRBV12-4 to TRBJ2-2; maybe TRBD1 (7 bases). Trimming pared 6 bases from V and 1 base from J, leaving 18 bases between. This CDR3 spans 17 amino acids. The CDR3 nucleotides are TGTGCCAGCAGCCGGGAGACAGGGATGGGGAACACCGGGGAGCTGTTTCTT. It specifies CASSRETGMGNTGELFL.

This clonotype was observed a handful of times. V usage is TRBV7-9 and J usage is TRBJ2-3; perhaps TRBD1 as D (6 bases). Trimming pared 3 bases from V and 0 bases from J, leaving 10 bases between. This CDR3 is 15 amino acids long. Germline CDR1 and CDR2: SEHNR and FQNEAQ (reference sequence). DNA of the CDR3: TGTGCCAGCAGCTTGTGGACAGTCAGCACAGATACGCAGTATTTT. Amino acid sequence: CASSLWTVSTDTQYF.

This chain connects TRBV20-1 to TRBJ2-1; 13 nucleotides align to TRBD2. CDR1 is DFQATT, CDR2 SNEGSKA, per germline (reference sequence). The trim removed 3 bases at V and 5 bases at J, leaving 4 bases unmatched. This CDR3 is built from 15 residues. The CDR3 reads CSASSGTSGNNEQFF. The CDR3 DNA follows: TGCAGTGCTAGCTCCGGGACTAGCGGGAACAATGAGCAGTTCTTC.

The chain's CDR3 is CSARVRTRATDTQYF. The CDR3 nucleotides read TGCAGTGCTAGAGTAAGGACTAGGGCCACAGATACGCAGTATTTT. This chain joins TRBV20-1 and TRBJ2-3, with TRBD2 matching 7 bases. The CDR3 consists of 15 residues. V shed 1 base and J 2 bases; nucleotides not matched to a gene: 6. Germline V gene lookup returns CDR1 DFQATT and CDR2 SNEGSKA (reference sequence).

The gene calls are TRBV5-1 and TRBJ2-3; 7 bases map to TRBD2. Germline V CDR1 and CDR2: SGHRS, YFSETQ. V shed 0 bases and J 8 bases; nucleotides not matched to a gene: 15. CDR3 length equals 17 residues. The CDR3 here is CASSLGSGGTTWGTQYF. Here the CDR3 DNA reads TGCGCCAGCAGCTTGGGGTCTGGGGGGACTACCTGGGGTACGCAGTATTTT.